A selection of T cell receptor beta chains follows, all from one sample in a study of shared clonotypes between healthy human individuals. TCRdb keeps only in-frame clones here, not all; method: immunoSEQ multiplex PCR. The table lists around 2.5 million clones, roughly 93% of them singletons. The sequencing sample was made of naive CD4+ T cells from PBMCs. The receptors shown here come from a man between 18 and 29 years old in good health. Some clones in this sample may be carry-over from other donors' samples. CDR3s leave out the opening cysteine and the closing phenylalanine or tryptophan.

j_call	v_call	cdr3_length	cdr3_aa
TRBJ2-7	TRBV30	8	AAGSGRKY
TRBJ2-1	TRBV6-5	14	ASSLNSGRPYNEQF
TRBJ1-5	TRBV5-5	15	ASSWAPSWTQHQPQH
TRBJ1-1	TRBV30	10	AWSRGGTEAF
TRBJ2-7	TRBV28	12	ASSLGAVGYEQY
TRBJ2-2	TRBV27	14	ATRLYRDPNTGELF
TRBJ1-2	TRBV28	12	ASSIRQGYYGYT
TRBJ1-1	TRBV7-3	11	ASSLELGTEAF
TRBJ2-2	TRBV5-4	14	ASSLSLSDFAGELF
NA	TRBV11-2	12	ASSLRHTAYEQY
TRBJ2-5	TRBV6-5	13	ASKERWALKETQY
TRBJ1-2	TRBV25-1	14	ASSEYQTGGESGYT
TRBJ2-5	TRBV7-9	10	ASSFGGETQY
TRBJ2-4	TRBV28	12	ASSARVLKNIQY
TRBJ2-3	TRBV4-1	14	ASSLRVAQNTDTQY
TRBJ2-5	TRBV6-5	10	ASRDRGETQY
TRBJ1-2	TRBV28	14	ASNNLQGAQVYGYT
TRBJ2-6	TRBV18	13	ASSPGGSGANVLT
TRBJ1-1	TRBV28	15	ASSSNPGAGQGPEAF
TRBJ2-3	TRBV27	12	ASTTQGGTDTQY
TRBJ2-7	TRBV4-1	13	ASSPAGQTSYEQY
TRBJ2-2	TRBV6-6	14	ASIMGVREPPGELF
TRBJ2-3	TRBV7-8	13	ASSHGTSGTKAQY
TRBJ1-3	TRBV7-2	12	ASEVGPSGNTIY
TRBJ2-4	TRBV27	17	ASSLPDRGERNDKNIQY
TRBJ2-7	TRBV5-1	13	ASSRLAGSTYEQY
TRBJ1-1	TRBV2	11	ASRRIQNTEAF
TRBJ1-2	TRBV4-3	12	ASSRRVRYYGYT
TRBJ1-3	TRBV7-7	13	ASSLGSGYGNTIY
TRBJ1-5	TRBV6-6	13	ASSYPAGGSQPQH
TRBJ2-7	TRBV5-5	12	ASSLGRERNEQY
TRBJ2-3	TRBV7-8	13	ASSFLAGLTDTQY
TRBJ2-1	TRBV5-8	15	ASSLPWAQSSYNEQF
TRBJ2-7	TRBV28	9	ASKASAEQY
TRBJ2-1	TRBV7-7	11	ASSLAINRQQF
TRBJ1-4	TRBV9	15	ASSAPRFAGEVEKLF
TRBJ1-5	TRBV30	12	AWSTGTTGQPQH
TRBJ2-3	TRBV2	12	ASNPDSRTDTQY
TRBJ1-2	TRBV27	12	ASSLQPEFNGYT
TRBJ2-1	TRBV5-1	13	ASSLEAGGLNEQF
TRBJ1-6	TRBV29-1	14	SARTGTAGGNSPLH
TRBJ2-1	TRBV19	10	ASSIKAGQQF
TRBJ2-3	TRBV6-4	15	ASSPGWGGKVADTQY
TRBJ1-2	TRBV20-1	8	SAGRGGYT
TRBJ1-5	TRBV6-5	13	ASSYSAGLNQPQH
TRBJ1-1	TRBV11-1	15	ASSLNSAGSGNTEAF
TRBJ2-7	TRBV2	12	ASSRDTRSYEQY
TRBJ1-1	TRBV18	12	ASSPGTVNTEAF
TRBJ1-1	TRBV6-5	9	ASSFPTEAF
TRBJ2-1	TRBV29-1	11	SVVLAYYNEQF
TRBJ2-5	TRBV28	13	ASSWAGGIQETQY
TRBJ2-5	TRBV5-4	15	ASSLAPTGGPEKTQY